What follows are 18 T cell receptor beta chains derived from one specimen sequenced in a study of blood T cell repertoires in COVID-19. Produced via immunoSEQ multiplex PCR; TCRdb's table is partial and in-frame only. The repertoire holds some 390,000 clones, with around 89% as singletons. Sequenced sample: PBMCs or T cells enriched from blood (not recorded which). The receptors were sampled from a man younger than 45 who had recovered from COVID-19.

J is TRBJ1-4 and V is TRBV4-1, with TRBD1 as a possible D gene (6 bases). Germline CDR1 and CDR2: MGHRA and YSYEKL. Trimming removed 0 bases at V and 8 bases at J, with 19 bases between. There are 17 residues in the CDR3. The CDR3 DNA reads TGCGCCAGCAGCCAAGATATCATGGGCCCCAGGGGCGAAAAACTGTTTTTT. Encoded protein: CASSQDIMGPRGEKLFF.

The chain links TRBV5-1 to TRBJ1-2; D is uncertain. The V and J ends lost 1 base and 2 bases respectively, with 9 bases between them. Germline V gene lookup returns CDR1 SGHRS and CDR2 YFSETQ. The CDR3 has 14 residues. The CDR3 sequence: CASSLSTDNYGYTF. CDR3 coding DNA: TGCGCCAGCAGCTTGTCCACAGACAACTATGGCTACACCTTC. Looking up the rest from reference TRBV5-1 and TRBJ1-2 gives the full variable domain: KAGVTQTPRYLIKTRGQQVTLSCSPISGHRSVSWYQQTPGQGLQFLFEYFSETQRNKGNFPGRFSGRQFSNSRSEMNVSTLELGDSALYLCASSLSTDNYGYTFGSGTRLTVV.

The rearrangement uses TRBV4-2 and TRBJ2-7; D unclear. Trimming removed 2 bases at V and 5 bases at J, with 19 bases between. Germline V gives CDR1 LGHNA, CDR2 YNFKEQ. There are 16 residues in the CDR3. DNA for the CDR3: TGTGCCAGCAGCCAAACGGGTCGACTCCCGGCAAACGAGCAGTACTTC. Translation gives CASSQTGRLPANEQYF.

The chain links TRBV6-1 to TRBJ1-2; 8 positions agree with TRBD1. The CDR3 sequence is 14 residues long. Germline V gene data show CDR1 as MNHNS and CDR2 as SASEGT. V dropped 3 bases and J dropped 4; count of bases not matched to a gene: 4. The CDR3 spells CASSDRGLSYGYTF. CDR3 coding DNA: TGTGCCAGCAGTGACAGGGGGCTCAGCTATGGCTACACCTTC.

This chain connects TRBV12-3 or TRBV12-4 to TRBJ1-5; tentative D call: TRBD1 (6 bases). With 8 bases removed from V and 5 bases from J, the gap between germline ends came to 13 bases. The CDR3 spans 13 residues. The CDR3 DNA reads as TGTGCCAGCCATAACGGGGGGCATCAGCCCCAGCATTTT. Translating it yields CASHNGGHQPQHF.

The chain recombines TRBV3-1 (or the pseudogene TRBV3-2) with TRBJ2-2, with 12 bases fitting TRBD1. V trimming: 4 bases; J trimming: 7 bases; junction bases outside the gene matches: 13. The germline CDR1 and CDR2 sequences are LGHDT and YNNKEL (reference sequence). The CDR3 covers 18 residues. The DNA for the CDR3 is TGTGCCAGCAGCCCGCTCCCTGGGACAGGGGGCGGTGGCGGGGAGCTGTTTTTT. Protein sequence: CASSPLPGTGGGGGELFF.

V and J are TRBV18 and TRBJ1-1; possible D gene TRBD1, 5 bases. Germline V CDR1 and CDR2: KGHSH, LQKENI. The CDR3 runs to 16 residues. Trimming removed 0 bases at V and 0 bases at J, with 11 bases between. The DNA of the CDR3 is TGTGCCAGCTCACCACCCCGCAGGGCGCTGAACACTGAAGCTTTCTTT. Residues: CASSPPRRALNTEAFF.

The J gene is TRBJ1-3, the V gene TRBV7-7; no definite D call. The CDR3 sequence is 15 residues long. V lost 0 bases to trimming and J lost 0 bases, with 6 bases between them. The V gene's germline CDR1 is SSHAT and CDR2 FNYEAQ (reference sequence). As DNA, the CDR3 is TGTGCCAGCAGCTTAGCGCGCACCTCTGGAAACACCATATATTTT. As protein: CASSLARTSGNTIYF.

The rearrangement joins TRBV28 to TRBJ2-7; 10 nucleotides agree with TRBD1. The CDR3 runs to 14 residues. The V gene end was trimmed by 6 bases and the J gene end by 4 bases; junction bases not matched to a gene: 6. CDR1 and CDR2 (germline): MDHEN, SYDVKM. The CDR3 DNA sequence: TGTGCCAGCAGCCCGGGACAGGGGATGTACGAGCAGTACTTC. This sequence encodes CASSPGQGMYEQYF.

The rearrangement joins TRBV3-1 (or the pseudogene TRBV3-2) to TRBJ2-7, with a possible D match to TRBD2 (5 bases). Germline-derived CDR1 and CDR2 are LGHDT and YNNKEL (reference sequence). The CDR3 contains 14 residues. Deletions cut 1 base from V and 6 bases from J, with 13 bases between. The CDR3 bases are TGTGCCAGCAGCCAAGCGGGAACGGCTGGCGAGCAGTACTTC. Protein sequence: CASSQAGTAGEQYF.

The CDR3 DNA is TGTGCCAGCAGTAACCTCCCGGGACAGACAAACACCGGGGAGCTGTTTTTT. Residues: CASSNLPGQTNTGELFF. The chain carries TRBV27 and TRBJ2-2; 7 bases line up with TRBD1. The CDR3 runs 17 residues. V dropped 5 bases and J dropped 2; count of bases not matched to a gene: 11. Germline-derived CDR1 and CDR2 are MNHEY and SMNVEV (reference sequence).

This rearrangement joins TRBV15 to TRBJ1-5, with D possibly being TRBD1 (5 bases). The CDR3 spans 15 residues. Trimming pared 0 bases from V and 3 bases from J, leaving 9 bases between. Germline lookup yields CDR1 LNHNV and CDR2 YYDKDF (reference sequence). CDR3 sequence reads: CATSRDLDNNQPQHF. CDR3 sequence (DNA): TGTGCCACCAGCAGAGATTTGGACAACAATCAGCCCCAGCATTTT.

CDR3: CASSSGLAGDEQYF. In nucleotides, the CDR3 is TGTGCCAGCAGCTCGGGACTAGCGGGAGACGAGCAGTACTTC. J is TRBJ2-7 and V is TRBV13; 14 bases are a match to TRBD2. Unmatched junction bases numbered 1, after V lost 4 bases and J lost 5 bases. This CDR3 has 14 residues. Germline V gene lookup returns CDR1 PRHDT and CDR2 FYEKMQ (reference sequence).

This chain connects TRBV19 to TRBJ1-2, with TRBD1 as a possible D gene (6 bases). There are 14 residues in the CDR3. Germline V CDR1 and CDR2: LNHDA, SQIVND (reference sequence). V gave up 6 bases and J gave up 5 bases, with 16 bases separating them. CDR3 residues: CASRDRDTVYGYTF. The CDR3 DNA follows: TGTGCCAGTAGGGACCGGGACACTGTGTATGGCTACACCTTC.

With regard to this clone: One end of the junction varies from germline; a read error may be responsible. The rearrangement links TRBV6-6 to TRBJ1-1, with unresolved D. This CDR3 comprises 13 residues. The germline gives CDR1 MNHNY, CDR2 SVGAGI (reference sequence). CDR3 amino acids: CASNLGGNAEAFF. The CDR3, as DNA: TGTGCCAGCAATTTAGGAGGGAACGCTGAAGCTTTCTTT.

This clone came up once. The chain recombines TRBV6-5 with TRBJ2-1, with 8 nucleotides matching TRBD2. Germline values: CDR1 MNHEY, CDR2 SVGAGI. V was pared by 0 bases and J by 10 bases, with 2 bases of the junction left unmatched. The CDR3 is 13 residues long. The CDR3 here is CASSYSGLVEQFF. DNA of the CDR3: TGTGCCAGCAGTTACTCGGGACTAGTGGAGCAGTTCTTC.

This rearrangement joins TRBV3-1 (or the pseudogene TRBV3-2) to TRBJ1-1, with TRBD1 matching over 10 bases. The CDR3 extends over 18 amino acids. V shed 3 bases and J 5 bases; nucleotides not matched to a gene: 15. The germline CDR1 and CDR2 sequences are LGHDT and YNNKEL (reference sequence). The CDR3 bases are TGTGCCAGCAGCCAGGAGTCATTAAGGACAGGGGGTCAAACTGAAGCTTTCTTT. It codes for CASSQESLRTGGQTEAFF.

The chain employs TRBV5-1 and TRBJ1-2; 7 bases are a match to TRBD1. Germline V CDR1 and CDR2: SGHRS, YFSETQ. V trimming: 4 bases; J trimming: 4 bases; junction bases outside the gene matches: 7. This CDR3 has 14 amino acids. The CDR3 protein is CASSTGGDSYGYTF. The CDR3 DNA is TGCGCCAGCAGCACCGGAGGGGACAGCTATGGCTACACCTTC.